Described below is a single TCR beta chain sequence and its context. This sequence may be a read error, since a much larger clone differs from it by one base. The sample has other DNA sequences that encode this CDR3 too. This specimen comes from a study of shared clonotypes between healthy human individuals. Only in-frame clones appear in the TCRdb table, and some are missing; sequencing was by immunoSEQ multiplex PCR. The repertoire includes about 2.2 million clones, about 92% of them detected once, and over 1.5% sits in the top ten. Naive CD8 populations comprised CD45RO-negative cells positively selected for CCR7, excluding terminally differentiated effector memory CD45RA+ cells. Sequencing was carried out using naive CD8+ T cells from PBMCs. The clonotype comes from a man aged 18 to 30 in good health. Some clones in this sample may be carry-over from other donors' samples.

The CDR3 sequence is CASSVGGHTEAFF. Written as DNA, the CDR3 is TGTGCCAGCAGCGTAGGGGGACACACTGAAGCTTTCTTT. The gene calls are TRBV9 and TRBJ1-1; D perhaps matches TRBD1 (5 bases). The germline V gene has CDR1 SGDLS and CDR2 YYNGEE. This CDR3 is 13 amino acids long. The germline V and J ends were trimmed by 0 bases and 3 bases, with 6 bases remaining between them.